The 6 T cell receptor beta chains listed next were all sequenced from one sample in a study of OX40 agonist ivuxolimab in advanced cancers. Repertoires were generated with immunoSEQ multiplex PCR, while TCRdb's copy carries only in-frame clones and drops some. There are more than 25,000 clones in the sample; 75% to 90% occur only once, and about 32% lies in the top ten. The starting material was CD4+ or CD8+ T cells sorted from blood, obtained in a trial of the OX40 agonist ivuxolimab. The receptor source for this set is an adult with an advanced solid tumor such as melanoma, head and neck, liver or kidney cancer.

The rearrangement joins TRBV9 to TRBJ2-6; D is tentatively TRBD1 or TRBD2 (5 bases each). CDR3 length: 14 residues. The V and J ends lost 5 bases and 2 bases respectively, with 8 bases between them. Germline V gene data show CDR1 as SGDLS and CDR2 as YYNGEE. CDR3 region: CASRGVAGANVLTF. In nucleotides, the CDR3 is TGTGCCAGCAGGGGGGTCGCTGGGGCCAACGTCCTGACTTTC.

The rearrangement links TRBV9 to TRBJ2-2, with TRBD2 identical over 11 bases. This CDR3 is built from 16 residues. The germline CDR1 and CDR2 sequences are SGDLS and YYNGEE. Trimming cost V 2 bases and J 6 bases; bases outside gene matches: 6. The CDR3 DNA is TGTGCCAGCAGCGTTAGCGGGAGGGCCGGGGCCGGGGAGCTGTTTTTT. It encodes CASSVSGRAGAGELFF.

The rearrangement links TRBV6-5 to TRBJ1-5, with a tentative D call TRBD1 (6 bases). Trimming stripped 0 bases from V and 3 bases from J, with 9 bases between. Germline V gene data show CDR1 as MNHEY and CDR2 as SVGAGI. The CDR3 has 15 amino acids. CDR3 protein: CASSYSDSFNQPQHF. CDR3 nucleotides: TGTGCCAGCAGTTACTCGGACAGCTTCAATCAGCCCCAGCATTTT.

The chain links TRBV27 to TRBJ1-1; D possibly corresponds to TRBD1 (5 bases). CDR3 length equals 16 residues. V was cut by 5 bases and J by 3 bases, with 19 bases left in between. From germline, CDR1 is MNHEY and CDR2 SMNVEV (reference sequence). CDR3 DNA sequence: TGTGCCAGCAGTCCGACGGGACTCTCTTGGGACACTGAAGCTTTCTTT. Amino acid sequence: CASSPTGLSWDTEAFF.

The chain is built from TRBV25-1 and TRBJ1-4; D unresolved. V lost 7 bases and J lost 8, with 11 bases in between. Germline V gene sequence: CDR1 MGHDK, CDR2 SYGVNS. CDR3 length: 12 residues. CDR3 DNA: TGTGCCAGCAAGGGCGGGAGGGAAAAACTGTTTTTT. This sequence encodes CASKGGREKLFF.

This sequence joins TRBV9 and TRBJ2-3; possible D gene TRBD1, 6 bases. Germline lookup yields CDR1 SGDLS and CDR2 YYNGEE. V was cut by 5 bases and J by 0 bases, with 10 bases left in between. The CDR3 contains 14 residues. The CDR3 coding sequence is TGTGCCAGCAGGGGGGCAGGAAGCACAGATACGCAGTATTTT. It specifies CASRGAGSTDTQYF.